Detailed here is one TCR beta chain. Its antigen is as yet unknown. The record originates from a study of OX40 agonist ivuxolimab in advanced cancers. Study context: An agonistic anti-OX40 (CD134) antibody, ivuxolimab, was used to treat the patients. Among those treated, three patients had partial responses, one with hepatocellular carcinoma and two with cutaneous melanoma.

Clones were read by immunoSEQ multiplex PCR, and TCRdb kept only the in-frame ones, dropping some. The repertoire holds 20,000 to 25,000 clones, about nine tenths seen once, with around a fifth in the top ten. Whole-study results and caveats: Individuals who were partial responders at 0.1-3.0 mg/kg had clonal expansion that ranked among the lowest.

Germline V gives CDR1 SQVTM, CDR2 ANQGSEA. This CDR3 is built from 12 residues. Between the trimmed V and J ends, which lost 7 bases and 3 bases, there was a span of 12 bases. The source was CD4+ or CD8+ T cells sorted from blood, collected in a trial of the OX40 agonist ivuxolimab. The chain is built from TRBV29-1 and TRBJ1-2, with unresolved D. The receptor comes from an adult with an advanced solid tumor such as melanoma, head and neck, liver or kidney cancer. This CDR3 reads CSGGPGHYGYTF. CDR3 bases: TGCAGCGGAGGACCTGGACACTATGGCTACACCTTC.